These 7 T cell receptor beta chains came from one sample sequenced in a study of blood T cell repertoires in COVID-19 (dated by TCRdb to 2020 to 2022). The library was produced with the immunoSEQ multiplex PCR assay. Entries here come from immuneACCESS through TCRdb and include only in-frame sequences with V and J called. Some clones fail to appear in such tables; in the studies checked, an unresolved V gene covers under half of the shortfall, and the cause of the remainder is unknown. In this sample the table shows approximately 440,000 clones, approximately 89% of which occur a single time. Roughly 12% of the sample comes from the top ten. The sequenced sample consisted of peripheral blood. Receptors were obtained from a woman aged 45 to 65 with COVID-19, enrolled during active disease.

This chain links TRBV4-1 with TRBJ2-1, with 7 positions matching TRBD1. The V gene end was trimmed by 1 base and the J gene end by 2 bases; junction bases not matched to a gene: 5. Per germline, CDR1 MGHRA and CDR2 YSYEKL. This CDR3 region has 16 residues. CDR3: CASSQVRGQAYNEQFF. For the CDR3, the DNA is TGCGCCAGCAGCCAAGTTAGAGGACAGGCCTACAATGAGCAGTTCTTC.

V is TRBV18 and J is TRBJ2-3; D possibly corresponds to TRBD1 (6 bases). The CDR3 totals 14 residues. Trimming stripped 4 bases from V and 6 bases from J, with 14 bases between. Per the germline V gene, CDR1 is KGHSH and CDR2 is LQKENI. CDR3 loop: CASSRGGRFDTQYF. The CDR3 DNA reads as TGTGCCAGCTCACGAGGGGGACGCTTCGATACGCAGTATTTT.

This chain joins TRBV6-1 and TRBJ1-1, with 8 positions matching TRBD1. This CDR3 contains 17 residues. V shed 4 bases and J 5 bases; nucleotides not matched to a gene: 15. The germline CDR1 and CDR2 sequences are MNHNS and SASEGT. The CDR3 loop reads CASSGGQAIGIGTEAFF. The CDR3 region has the DNA TGTGCCAGCAGTGGGGGACAGGCCATCGGTATTGGGACTGAAGCTTTCTTT.

The J gene is TRBJ1-2, the V gene TRBV13; a possible D gene is TRBD1 (6 bases). V lost 2 bases, J lost 2 bases, and 9 bases lay in between. The CDR3 runs 14 residues. Germline V gene lookup returns CDR1 PRHDT and CDR2 FYEKMQ (reference sequence). The CDR3 nucleotides are TGTGCCAGCAGCTTAAGTGGACAGAACTATGGCTACACCTTC. It specifies CASSLSGQNYGYTF.

The rearrangement links TRBV19 to TRBJ1-2; TRBD1 matches 7 bases. This CDR3 comprises 16 residues. The germline CDR1 and CDR2 sequences are LNHDA and SQIVND (reference sequence). V lost 3 bases to trimming and J lost 5 bases; unmatched junction nucleotides: 12. The CDR3 region is CASSITGEALWYGYTF. CDR3 sequence (DNA): TGTGCCAGTAGTATCACAGGGGAAGCGCTTTGGTATGGCTACACCTTC.

The chain uses TRBV27 and TRBJ2-2; TRBD1 matches 12 bases. This CDR3 comprises 20 residues. Germline trimming cut 4 bases from V and 6 bases from J; bases unmatched to any gene: 18. The germline gives CDR1 MNHEY, CDR2 SMNVEV (reference sequence). The DNA for the CDR3 is TGTGCCAGCAGTTCAGCCGGGACAGGGGGCCTAAGGGGGTGGGCCGGGGAGCTGTTTTTT. Its protein product is CASSSAGTGGLRGWAGELFF.

The rearrangement uses TRBV6-5 and TRBJ2-2, with 9 bases aligning to TRBD1. This CDR3 contains 15 residues. J was trimmed by 5 bases and V by 8 bases; bases with no gene match: 9. Germline V gene sequence: CDR1 MNHEY, CDR2 SVGAGI. The CDR3 bases are TGTGCCAGCCGCAAAAAGACAGGGGGAACCGGGGAGCTGTTTTTT. Protein product: CASRKKTGGTGELFF.